The rows below give T cell receptor beta chains drawn from one sample of a study of cytomegalovirus exposure and HLA in healthy donors. Here immunoSEQ multiplex PCR was the method, and the copy in TCRdb shows in-frame clones only, minus some. The repertoire holds some 100,000 clones, less than 90% seen once, with about 4.2% in the top ten. Sequenced input: PBMCs. The receptors here all came from a man in his late teens or twenties in good health and CMV-seropositive. The CDR3 runs from the conserved cysteine through the conserved F or W. Each record gives: D gene, clone size, J gene, V gene, CDR3 protein, CDR3 DNA. The D gene is left open where the match is weak. Size is omitted from some rows. Given values are once, few, many or a class for expanded clones.

d_call: NA
clone_size: NA
j_call: TRBJ2-2
v_call: TRBV10-1
cdr3_aa: CASSGGAGELFF
cdr3_nt: TGCGCCAGCAGTGGAGGCGCCGGGGAGCTGTTTTTT

d_call: NA
clone_size: NA
j_call: TRBJ2-1
v_call: TRBV6-4
cdr3_aa: CASSATGYAINEQFF
cdr3_nt: TGTGCCAGCAGTGCCACAGGGTACGCAATCAATGAGCAGTTCTTC

d_call: TRBD2
clone_size: few
j_call: TRBJ2-3
v_call: TRBV4-2
cdr3_aa: CASSRQLAANTDTQYF
cdr3_nt: TGTGCCAGCAGCCGCCAACTAGCGGCAAACACAGATACGCAGTATTTT

d_call: TRBD2
clone_size: once
j_call: TRBJ2-7
v_call: TRBV10-3
cdr3_aa: CAISEGSGEISSYEQYF
cdr3_nt: TGTGCCATCAGTGAGGGTAGCGGGGAGATTTCGTCCTACGAGCAGTACTTC

d_call: NA
clone_size: NA
j_call: TRBJ1-6
v_call: TRBV10-1
cdr3_aa: CASSDGGWDSPLHF
cdr3_nt: TGCGCCAGCAGTGATGGGGGGTGGGATTCACCCCTCCACTTT

d_call: NA
clone_size: NA
j_call: TRBJ1-4
v_call: TRBV18
cdr3_aa: CASSPDGRGTREKLFF
cdr3_nt: TGTGCCAGCTCACCAGACGGACGGGGGACCAGGGAAAAACTGTTTTTT

d_call: NA
clone_size: few
j_call: TRBJ1-2
v_call: TRBV7-9
cdr3_aa: CASSFSEGYGYTF
cdr3_nt: TGTGCCAGCAGCTTCTCAGAGGGTTATGGCTACACCTTC

d_call: NA
clone_size: NA
j_call: TRBJ1-1
v_call: TRBV7-9
cdr3_aa: CASSFVGRDTEAFF
cdr3_nt: TGTGCCAGCAGCTTCGTAGGGAGGGACACTGAAGCTTTCTTT

d_call: NA
clone_size: NA
j_call: TRBJ1-2
v_call: TRBV6-1
cdr3_aa: CASSGLTGSGYTF
cdr3_nt: TGTGCCAGCAGTGGTCTAACAGGGAGTGGCTACACCTTC

d_call: NA
clone_size: NA
j_call: TRBJ1-5
v_call: TRBV23-1
cdr3_aa: CASSPQLGVSNQPQHF
cdr3_nt: TGCGCCAGCAGTCCGCAACTGGGCGTTAGCAATCAGCCCCAGCATTTT

d_call: TRBD2
clone_size: NA
j_call: TRBJ2-3
v_call: TRBV15
cdr3_aa: CATSSAGSGDTQYF
cdr3_nt: TGTGCCACCAGCTCAGCGGGGAGTGGAGATACGCAGTATTTT

d_call: NA
clone_size: NA
j_call: TRBJ2-2
v_call: TRBV7-6
cdr3_aa: CASSATVNTGELFF
cdr3_nt: TGTGCCAGCAGCGCTACAGTGAACACCGGGGAGCTGTTTTTT

d_call: TRBD1
clone_size: NA
j_call: TRBJ1-2
v_call: TRBV5-6
cdr3_aa: CASSSDREHYGYTF
cdr3_nt: TGTGCCAGCAGCTCGGACAGGGAACACTATGGCTACACCTTC